These T cell receptor beta chains were read from a single sample in a study of blood T cell repertoires in COVID-19. Sequenced by immunoSEQ multiplex PCR; TCRdb stores in-frame clones only, minus some. This table has under 200,000 clones, around nine tenths appearing once. The sample taken for sequencing was peripheral blood. The receptors originated from a man in his 70s with acute or convalescent COVID-19. Both conserved end residues are part of each CDR3. D genes are given only for firm matches. Expanded clones get a size class; other rows say once, few or many, or leave the size out.

d_gene,v_gene,j_gene,abundance,CDR3nt,CDR3aa
.,TRBV7-8,TRBJ2-1,.,TGTGCCAGCAGCTTAGATTCGTACAAAAAGTTCTTC,CASSLDSYKKFF
TRBD1,TRBV18,TRBJ1-2,.,TGTGCCAGCTCGCAACAGGGGTCAACCGGCTACACCTTC,CASSQQGSTGYTF
TRBD1,TRBV5-1,TRBJ1-1,few,TGCGCCAGCAGCTACGGACAGGACACTGAAGCTTTCTTT,CASSYGQDTEAFF
.,TRBV2,TRBJ1-5,.,TGTGCCAGCAAGGGGCCCATGGGGCCCCAGCATTTT,CASKGPMGPQHF
TRBD1,TRBV7-2,TRBJ1-6,few,TGTGCCAGCAGGTCCGGGGACAGGGAGAATTCACCCCTCCACTTT,CASRSGDRENSPLHF
TRBD1,TRBV9,TRBJ1-6,few,TGTGCCAGCAGCGTAGGATACAGGGGGCTGAATTCACCCCTCCACTTT,CASSVGYRGLNSPLHF
.,TRBV6-4,TRBJ1-1,.,TGTGCCAGCAGTGCCCAGATCGGGACTGAAGCTTTCTTT,CASSAQIGTEAFF
.,TRBV6-4,TRBJ2-1,.,TGTGCCAGCAGTGACTCACATGTTGGCGGGGTTACATACAATGAGCAGTTCTTC,CASSDSHVGGVTYNEQFF
TRBD1,TRBV9,TRBJ1-2,.,TGTGCCAGCAGCGTAGAAGGGACAGGGGACTATGGCTACACCTTC,CASSVEGTGDYGYTF
TRBD1,TRBV6-6,TRBJ1-2,.,TGTGCCAGCAGTTACTCAGAGACAGGGTGGCGCTACACCTTC,CASSYSETGWRYTF
.,TRBV5-1,TRBJ1-1,.,TGCGCCAGCAGCCTTGGCGACAGCCGAGGCACTGAAGCTTTCTTT,CASSLGDSRGTEAFF
.,TRBV6-5,TRBJ1-2,.,TGTGCCAGCACCCGGGACATTACTAACTATGGCTACACCTTC,CASTRDITNYGYTF
TRBD2,TRBV5-5,TRBJ2-1,.,TGTGCCAGCAGACCCCTAGCGGCCCTTGACAATGAGCAGTTCTTC,CASRPLAALDNEQFF
.,TRBV18,TRBJ2-5,.,TGTGCCAGCTCACCTGCGGGAGAGACCCAGTACTTC,CASSPAGETQYF
.,TRBV28,TRBJ2-5,.,TGTGCGAAGATAGGGGGGGCCCAAGGGACCCAGTACTTC,CAKIGGAQGTQYF
.,TRBV19,TRBJ2-5,.,TGTGCCAGTAGTATAGCCCAGGTAGAGACCCAGTACTTC,CASSIAQVETQYF
TRBD1,TRBV7-6,TRBJ1-4,.,TGTGCCAGCAGCTTCAGGGGGCGGGATGAAAAACTGTTTTTT,CASSFRGRDEKLFF
.,TRBV5-1,TRBJ2-3,.,TGCGCCAGCAGCACCGGCCCCCGAGGCGACTCCAAATCCGATACGCAGTATTTT,CASSTGPRGDSKSDTQYF
.,TRBV7-3,TRBJ1-1,.,TGTGCCAGCAGCTACCAGAGGACTGAAGCTTTCTTT,CASSYQRTEAFF
.,TRBV19,TRBJ2-7,.,TGTGCCAGTAGTATAGGAGCGACAGGTAGCTACGAGCAGTACTTC,CASSIGATGSYEQYF
.,TRBV24-1,TRBJ1-2,once,TGTGCCACCAGTGCCTCGGCCAGGGACTATGGCTACACCTTC,CATSASARDYGYTF
.,TRBV27,TRBJ1-2,.,TGTGCCAGCAGTTTAGGGCTGGGCGGGGCTTATGGCTACACCTTC,CASSLGLGGAYGYTF
TRBD1,TRBV27,TRBJ1-2,.,TGTGCCAGCAGTTTAGGGACAGGGGGTTTTAAATTGGATGGCTACACCTTC,CASSLGTGGFKLDGYTF
TRBD2,TRBV4-3,TRBJ2-7,.,TGCGCCAGCAGCCAAGGAGGAAGGAGCGGGGCCTACGAGCAGTACTTC,CASSQGGRSGAYEQYF
TRBD1,TRBV5-1,TRBJ2-7,few,TGCGCCACCGGACAGGGCCCCGACCACGAGCAGTACTTC,CATGQGPDHEQYF
TRBD1,TRBV3-1/TRBV3-2,TRBJ1-5,.,TGTGCCAGCAGCCAACTTCCGGGACAGGGCTTACCCCAGCATTTT,CASSQLPGQGLPQHF
.,TRBV7-2,TRBJ1-1,.,TGTGCCAGCAGCTCTTATAACACTGAAGCTTTCTTT,CASSSYNTEAFF
TRBD1,TRBV29-1,TRBJ2-7,.,TGCAGCGTGGGGCTGGGACAGGGTTACGAGCAGTACTTC,CSVGLGQGYEQYF
.,TRBV18,TRBJ1-3,.,TGTGCCAGCTCACCACCGGGCCACTCTGGAAACACCATATATTTT,CASSPPGHSGNTIYF
TRBD1,TRBV7-9,TRBJ2-5,.,TGTGCCAGCAGCTATTCCGGGACAGCTGAGACCCAGTACTTC,CASSYSGTAETQYF
TRBD2,TRBV7-3,TRBJ2-3,once,TGTGCCAGCAGCTATAGCGGGGTCACAGATACGCAGTATTTT,CASSYSGVTDTQYF
TRBD1,TRBV7-2,TRBJ1-2,.,TGTGCCAGCAGACCTCAGGGAGGAGGGGGCGGCTACACCTTC,CASRPQGGGGGYTF
.,TRBV7-2,TRBJ2-6,.,TGTGCCAGCAGCAACAGGGTAGGCGGGGCCAACGTCCTGACTTTC,CASSNRVGGANVLTF
.,TRBV7-8,TRBJ1-4,few,TGTGCCAGCAGCCCCGGACAGCCCTCTAATGAAAAACTGTTTTTT,CASSPGQPSNEKLFF
.,TRBV4-2,TRBJ1-2,.,TGTGCCAGCAGCCAAGATTTAGCAGCTAACTATGGCTACACCTTC,CASSQDLAANYGYTF
.,TRBV7-3,TRBJ2-3,.,TGTGCCAGCAGCCCGACGCTACAGGCAGATACGCAGTATTTT,CASSPTLQADTQYF
.,TRBV2,TRBJ2-3,.,TGTGCCAGCAGTGCCAACAGGGTTACGCAGTATTTT,CASSANRVTQYF
TRBD2,TRBV11-2,TRBJ2-1,.,TGTGCCAGCAGAAGCGGGAATCTCTACAATGAGCAGTTCTTC,CASRSGNLYNEQFF
TRBD2,TRBV11-2,TRBJ2-1,.,TGTGCCAGCAGCCCGAGACTAGCGGGGGGGGGAAATGAGCAGTTCTTC,CASSPRLAGGGNEQFF
.,TRBV28,TRBJ1-1,few,TGTGCCAGCAGTTCTCCGAACACTGAAGCTTTCTTT,CASSSPNTEAFF
.,TRBV5-1,TRBJ2-3,.,TGCGCCAGCAGCCCGGACAGGGAGGGGGATACGCAGTATTTT,CASSPDREGDTQYF
TRBD1,TRBV28,TRBJ2-1,.,TGTGCCAGCAGTTTATCCCGGACAGGGTGGGAGGTTGATGAGCAGTTCTTC,CASSLSRTGWEVDEQFF